Detailed here is one T cell receptor beta chain. The CDR3 loop spans 12 amino acids. The germline CDR1 and CDR2 sequences are DFQATT and SNEGSKA (reference sequence). V was trimmed by 3 bases and J by 4 bases, leaving 7 bases between them. The time point: patch test 1, 2 weeks after DPC sensitization. The treatment: therapeutic diphenylcyclopropenone sensitization with weekly scalp DPC. The record originates from a study of human T cells and chemical hapten exposure. MiXCR, applied by TCRdb to the RACE reads, yields one record per CDR3 protein. The sample yields roughly 180,000 distinct CDR3 sequences, approximately 20% seen once.

The sequencing here drew on whole blood, taken in connection with sensitization to the hapten diphenylcyclopropenone (DPC). J is TRBJ1-3 and V is TRBV20-1, with no clear D. This sequence originates from a woman aged 45-60 years with alopecia areata. Some clones in this sample may be carry-over from other donors' samples. The DNA for the CDR3 is TGCAGTGCTAGCGAGGGAGGAAACACCATATATTTT. Its translation: CSASEGGNTIYF.